These T cell receptor beta chains were read from a single sample in a study of blood T cell repertoires in COVID-19. The data were produced by immunoSEQ multiplex PCR, yet TCRdb's version contains in-frame clones alone and is incomplete. Of hundreds of thousands of clones detected, 70% to 90% appear once; the ten largest clones hold 7.4%. Sequencing was carried out using PBMCs or T cells enriched from blood (not recorded which). The receptors shown here come from a middle-aged woman with acute COVID-19. The conserved cysteine and the conserved F or W are not part of the CDR3 here.

CDR3 | length | J | V
ASSLEQGKLF | 10 | TRBJ1-4 | TRBV28
ASSLEVAGAEQF | 12 | TRBJ2-1 | TRBV7-3
ASSFYGTGDQPQH | 13 | TRBJ1-5 | TRBV7-2
SGLAGGADTQY | 11 | TRBJ2-3 | TRBV29-1
ASSDRTGTI | 9 | TRBJ1-2 | TRBV9
ASSFTGQGNSPLH | 13 | TRBJ1-6 | TRBV3-1/TRBV3-2
ASSSYNYGYT | 10 | TRBJ1-2 | TRBV12-3/TRBV12-4
ASSQSVSYGYT | 11 | TRBJ1-2 | TRBV14
ASSTSGTSGEQF | 12 | TRBJ2-1 | TRBV19
ASSLRAGGLSGREKLF | 16 | TRBJ1-4 | TRBV5-6
ASSPGQGWTGELF | 13 | TRBJ2-2 | TRBV7-8
ASSLQVQPQH | 10 | TRBJ1-5 | TRBV2
ASSEWPGTSTDTQY | 14 | TRBJ2-3 | TRBV6-1
ASSLGTGVTGELF | 13 | TRBJ2-2 | TRBV5-6
ASTVDRFAGNTIY | 13 | TRBJ1-3 | TRBV6-5
ASSLRQGTDTQY | 12 | TRBJ2-3 | TRBV19
ASSLVRGDLTDTQY | 14 | TRBJ2-3 | TRBV5-5
ASSLHRGRIDEQY | 13 | TRBJ2-7 | TRBV5-4
ASSAREAGGKNIQY | 14 | TRBJ2-4 | TRBV19
SVVAGNQETQY | 11 | TRBJ2-5 | TRBV29-1
ASSPQGHEQF | 10 | TRBJ2-1 | TRBV11-1
ASSLGQDNEQF | 11 | TRBJ2-1 | TRBV5-1
ASSLVKQGVF | 10 | TRBJ1-4 | TRBV11-2
ASSLVGRGEQY | 11 | TRBJ2-7 | TRBV5-4
ASSEALGLAFNEQF | 14 | TRBJ2-1 | TRBV2
ASSRTGASGYT | 11 | TRBJ1-2 | TRBV3-1/TRBV3-2
ASSLRGQGHGNEQF | 14 | TRBJ2-1 | TRBV11-2
ASSLQRELRNEQY | 13 | TRBJ2-7 | TRBV5-4
ASSFSFLGGQVYGYT | 15 | TRBJ1-2 | TRBV27
ASSRDRGRYEQY | 12 | TRBJ2-7 | TRBV2
ASSLSRDIYGYT | 12 | TRBJ1-2 | TRBV11-2
ASSGPSAGSGTGELF | 15 | TRBJ2-2 | TRBV9
ASSLWGDEQY | 10 | TRBJ2-7 | TRBV28
ASSLVDSTDTQY | 12 | TRBJ2-3 | TRBV7-9
ASTIRTGLSSNQPQH | 15 | TRBJ1-5 | TRBV19
ASSQVGAVRTSNQPQH | 16 | TRBJ1-5 | TRBV4-1
AISDLQGVTGNTIY | 14 | TRBJ1-3 | TRBV10-3
ASRGPTSGRGTDTQY | 15 | TRBJ2-3 | TRBV2
ASSVNTGELF | 10 | TRBJ2-2 | TRBV28
ASSSVGTKETGELF | 14 | TRBJ2-2 | TRBV7-8
ASTRAGGPMETQY | 13 | TRBJ2-5 | TRBV6-5
ASSLQFYSNQPQH | 13 | TRBJ1-5 | TRBV5-8
ASRHYRGGTEAF | 12 | TRBJ1-1 | TRBV13
ASLPRIGGNNEQF | 13 | TRBJ2-1 | TRBV19
AWRNRENSPLH | 11 | TRBJ1-6 | TRBV30
ASSQEHRTVNTEAF | 14 | TRBJ1-1 | TRBV4-1
ASSRDRASSGNTIY | 14 | TRBJ1-3 | TRBV18
ASSSPVETNEKLF | 13 | TRBJ1-4 | TRBV11-1
ASSFNVGENYGYT | 13 | TRBJ1-2 | TRBV7-2
ASSVGGGASGNTIY | 14 | TRBJ1-3 | TRBV2
ASSQPGQKNTGELF | 14 | TRBJ2-2 | TRBV6-2/TRBV6-3
ASSSPPRGSTEAF | 13 | TRBJ1-1 | TRBV27
ASSSVHGGQQPQH | 13 | TRBJ1-5 | TRBV28
ACSPGGKHEQY | 11 | TRBJ2-7 | TRBV30